The 27 T cell receptor beta chains in this list originate from one sample, sequenced in a study of T cells after yellow fever vaccination (dated by TCRdb to 2018 to 2020). The sample's treatment or condition label, decoded: live attenuated yellow fever vaccine strain. Library creation used 5' RACE. Sequencer: Illumina NovaSeq 6000. TCRdb redid the processing of the public reads, applying fastp at Q25 and MiXCR, and retained in-frame beta chains. Rows matching on CDR3 protein sequence are summarized as one entry with the most common DNA and genes. This sample gives about 340,000 distinct CDR3 sequences in total; roughly an eighth of them show up just once. The ten largest clones capture roughly 3% of the sample. Sequencing was performed on CD4+ T cells sorted from PBMCs, taken 15 days after the yellow fever booster vaccination. The receptors derive from a man younger than 30 who received the YFV17D yellow fever vaccine.

This chain uses TRBV7-9 with TRBJ1-1; D not resolved. Germline CDR1 SEHNR, CDR2 FQNEAQ (reference sequence). V lost 7 bases and J 0 bases, leaving 15 bases between the germline ends. There are 15 residues in the CDR3. The CDR3 DNA follows: TGTGCCAGCATGACCTACCTCCTCATGAACACTGAAGCTTTCTTT. Its translation: CASMTYLLMNTEAFF.

The J gene is TRBJ2-5, the V gene TRBV24-1; 7 bases line up with TRBD2. This CDR3 comprises 14 residues. With V trimmed by 2 bases and J by 4 bases, 3 bases remained unmatched. Germline V gene sequence: CDR1 KGHDR, CDR2 SFDVKD. The CDR3 bases are TGTGCCACCAGTGATTCACGGGGGGTAGAGACCCAGTACTTC. This gives the protein CATSDSRGVETQYF.

The gene calls are TRBV12-3 or TRBV12-4 and TRBJ1-1, with D uncertain. V lost 7 bases, J lost 6 bases, and 12 bases lay in between. The CDR3 contains 12 residues. The CDR3 region has the DNA TGTGCCAGCAAGGGTGATAAGGCTGAAGCTTTCTTT. Protein product: CASKGDKAEAFF.

This sequence joins TRBV7-9 and TRBJ2-1; TRBD2 agrees at 13 bases. The ends lost 7 bases at V and 8 bases at J; junction bases unmatched: 8. The CDR3 has 15 residues. Germline loops: CDR1 SEHNR, CDR2 FQNEAQ (reference sequence). The CDR3 DNA sequence: TGTGCCAGCACCACCGGGACTAGCGGGGTTGATGAGCAGTTCTTC. Protein: CASTTGTSGVDEQFF.

This clonotype was found once. The junction shows a germline mismatch at one end, possibly a read error. The V gene is TRBV5-4, the J gene TRBJ2-1, with TRBD2 as a possible D gene (6 bases). CDR1 is SGHNT, CDR2 YYREEE, per germline (reference sequence). The CDR3 runs 16 residues. The CDR3 here is CGSSFSGTPPYNEQFF. For the CDR3, the DNA is TGTGGCAGCAGCTTTTCCGGGACTCCACCTTACAATGAGCAGTTCTTC.

Turning to this clonotype: This could be a read error, since a much larger clone is one nucleotide away. The rearrangement joins TRBV7-2 to TRBJ1-5; no firm D call. The CDR3 loop spans 10 amino acids. Germline values: CDR1 SGHTA, CDR2 FQGNSA. V dropped 9 bases and J dropped 10 bases, with 10 bases sitting between them. CDR3 amino acids: CASGPRPQHF. The CDR3 bases are TGTGCCAGTGGGCCTCGTCCCCAGCATTTT.

This chain uses TRBV20-1 with TRBJ1-4; D possibly corresponds to TRBD1 (5 bases). The CDR3 runs 15 residues. Germline V gene data show CDR1 as DFQATT and CDR2 as SNEGSKA (reference sequence). Between the trimmed V and J ends, which lost 3 bases and 8 bases, there was a span of 19 bases. This chain's CDR3 is CSASPRDREGEKLFF. The CDR3 DNA sequence: TGCAGTGCTAGCCCCCGGGACCGGGAGGGGGAAAAACTGTTTTTT.

This clonotype was observed a few times. V is TRBV7-2 and J is TRBJ2-1, with 10 bases lining up with TRBD2. The CDR3 runs to 17 residues. The V gene's germline CDR1 is SGHTA and CDR2 FQGNSA. V lost 1 base and J lost 4; bases outside the gene matches: 7. The CDR3 is CASSLGLTSGAYNEQFF. In DNA, the CDR3 is TGTGCCAGCAGCTTAGGCCTTACTAGCGGGGCATACAATGAGCAGTTCTTC. The full variable domain, with the rest looked up from reference TRBV7-2 and TRBJ2-1, is GAGVSQSPSNKVTEKGKDVELRCDPISGHTALYWYRQSLGQGLEFLIYFQGNSAPDKSGLPSDRFSAERTGGSVSTLTIQRTQQEDSAVYLCASSLGLTSGAYNEQFFGPGTRLTVL.

This clonotype was counted only a few times. The V and J genes are TRBV25-1 and TRBJ2-5; no reliable D call. There are 10 residues in the CDR3. V gave up 3 bases and J gave up 6 bases, with 2 bases separating them. Looked up from germline, CDR1 is MGHDK and CDR2 is SYGVNS. CDR3: CASSDQTQYF. CDR3 nucleotide sequence: TGTGCCAGCAGTGACCAGACCCAGTACTTC. The full variable domain, its missing parts supplied by reference TRBV25-1 and TRBJ2-5, is EADIYQTPRYLVIGTGKKITLECSQTMGHDKMYWYQQDPGMELHLIHYSYGVNSTEKGDLSSESTVSRIRTEHFPLTLESARPSHTSQYLCASSDQTQYFGPGTRLLVL.

This chain joins TRBV2 and TRBJ2-7, with 11 bases that match TRBD2. Germline V gene lookup returns CDR1 SNHLY and CDR2 FYNNEI. The CDR3 has 15 residues. V dropped 3 bases and J dropped 2; count of bases not matched to a gene: 3. CDR3 in amino acids: CASSEELAGAYEQYV. The CDR3 DNA is TGTGCCAGCAGTGAGGAACTAGCGGGGGCCTACGAGCAGTACGTC.

This clonotype has a count of ten or more. This chain uses TRBV27 with TRBJ2-3, with 9 bases lining up with TRBD2. Looked up from germline, CDR1 is MNHEY and CDR2 is SMNVEV (reference sequence). Losses at the gene ends were 4 bases for V and 4 bases for J; bases not matched to a gene: 9. This CDR3 comprises 16 residues. CDR3: CASSYRLAEGPDTQYF. CDR3 DNA sequence: TGTGCCAGCAGTTACAGACTAGCGGAGGGACCAGATACGCAGTATTTT.

This clonotype was observed at least ten times. The CDR3 reads CASSLTEAYNEQFF. In DNA form, the CDR3 reads TGCGCCAGCAGCTTAACAGAAGCCTACAATGAGCAGTTCTTC. This chain connects TRBV5-1 to TRBJ2-1; D not resolved. There are 14 residues in the CDR3. The ends were cut back, 2 bases at V and 2 bases at J, with 8 bases in the middle. Germline loops: CDR1 SGHRS, CDR2 YFSETQ.

Ten or more counts support this clonotype. V usage is TRBV29-1 and J usage is TRBJ2-1; TRBD1 aligns across 7 bases. CDR3 length: 13 residues. Germline CDR1 is SQVTM and CDR2 is ANQGSEA. The V and J ends lost 8 bases and 5 bases, in that order; junction bases with no gene match: 9. In nucleotides, the CDR3 is TGCAGCTCCGCCGGGACAGCAAACAATGAGCAGTTCTTC. It translates to CSSAGTANNEQFF.

V is TRBV7-2 and J is TRBJ2-2; D possibly uses TRBD1 or TRBD2 (5 bases each). Germline CDR1 is SGHTA and CDR2 is FQGNSA. The CDR3 has 15 amino acids. The V end was cut by 4 bases, the J end by 0 bases, with 9 bases between. The chain's CDR3 is CASSWDAANTGELFF. The CDR3 coding sequence is TGTGCCAGCAGCTGGGACGCCGCGAACACCGGGGAGCTGTTTTTT. Drawing the rest from reference TRBV7-2 and TRBJ2-2, the complete variable domain is GAGVSQSPSNKVTEKGKDVELRCDPISGHTALYWYRQSLGQGLEFLIYFQGNSAPDKSGLPSDRFSAERTGGSVSTLTIQRTQQEDSAVYLCASSWDAANTGELFFGEGSRLTVL.

The genes are TRBV7-2 and TRBJ2-7; D unresolved. CDR3 size: 13 residues. Trimming stripped 2 bases from V and 5 bases from J, with 10 bases between. Germline V lookup: CDR1 SGHTA, CDR2 FQGNSA. Written as DNA, the CDR3 is TGTGCCAGCAGCTTACGATTTGTCAACGAGCAGTACTTC. The encoded protein is CASSLRFVNEQYF.

The chain employs TRBV5-1 and TRBJ1-4; D not resolved. V was cut by 4 bases and J by 4 bases, with 11 bases left in between. The CDR3 is 14 residues long. In germline, CDR1 is SGHRS, CDR2 YFSETQ. The CDR3 loop reads CASSEDGYNEKLFF. CDR3 nucleotide sequence: TGCGCCAGCAGCGAGGACGGATATAATGAAAAACTGTTTTTT.

The chain employs TRBV4-3 and TRBJ1-4; D is unresolved. Germline loops: CDR1 LGHNA, CDR2 YSLEER. Trimming pared 4 bases from V and 4 bases from J, leaving 16 bases between. This CDR3 has 16 residues. CDR3 in amino acids: CASSLRRTASNEKLFF. CDR3 sequence (DNA): TGCGCCAGCAGCCTTAGGCGTACAGCGAGTAATGAAAAACTGTTTTTT.

A few counts support this clonotype. This chain links TRBV7-2 with TRBJ2-5, with TRBD1 identical over 8 bases. The junction had 6 bases not matched to a gene; V was cut back by 3 bases and J by 6 bases. The CDR3 has 14 amino acids. CDR1 is SGHTA, CDR2 FQGNSA, per germline. The CDR3 sequence: CASSFGQGEKTQYF. The DNA of the CDR3 is TGTGCCAGCAGCTTCGGACAGGGAGAAAAGACCCAGTACTTC. Variable domain in full (rest from reference TRBV7-2 and TRBJ2-5): GAGVSQSPSNKVTEKGKDVELRCDPISGHTALYWYRQSLGQGLEFLIYFQGNSAPDKSGLPSDRFSAERTGGSVSTLTIQRTQQEDSAVYLCASSFGQGEKTQYFGPGTRLLVL.

This chain uses TRBV2 with TRBJ2-7; 12 positions agree with TRBD1. This CDR3 spans 14 amino acids. Per germline, CDR1 SNHLY and CDR2 FYNNEI. Germline trimming cut 4 bases from V and 3 bases from J; bases unmatched to any gene: 1. As DNA, the CDR3 is TGTGCCAGCAGTGGGGACAGGGGGCGCTACGAGCAGTACGTC. Its protein is CASSGDRGRYEQYV.

This sequence joins TRBV5-1 and TRBJ2-5, with D unresolved. The CDR3 has 14 amino acids. Germline V gene data show CDR1 as SGHRS and CDR2 as YFSETQ. Trimming took 0 bases from V and 5 from J, leaving 11 bases between them. The CDR3 nucleotides are TGCGCCAGCAGCTTGGCGGGCCGACCGGAGACCCAGTACTTC. Residues: CASSLAGRPETQYF.

This clonotype was seen more than once but under ten times. The chain uses TRBV28 and TRBJ1-5, with a tentative D call TRBD1 (5 bases). This CDR3 is 13 amino acids long. The germline V gene encodes CDR1 MDHEN and CDR2 SYDVKM. V was pared by 6 bases and J by 5 bases, with 11 bases between. The CDR3: CASSPGNDQPQHF. In nucleotides, the CDR3 is TGTGCCAGCAGCCCAGGGAATGATCAGCCCCAGCATTTT.

Only a few counts were recorded for this clonotype. The J gene is TRBJ2-7, the V gene TRBV12-2. TRBV12-2 has pseudogene status. The CDR3 consists of 12 residues. CDR3 region: CASRGWTYEQYV. The CDR3 region has the DNA TGTGCAAGTCGGGGGTGGACCTACGAGCAGTACGTC.

This clonotype was seen a handful of times. This chain uses TRBV15 with TRBJ1-2; D ambiguous. Trimming took 1 base from V and 6 from J, leaving 9 bases between them. In germline, CDR1 is LNHNV, CDR2 YYDKDF (reference sequence). This CDR3 is 13 amino acids long. The CDR3 sequence is CATSRGLTDGYTF. For the CDR3, the DNA is TGTGCCACCAGCAGAGGGTTAACCGATGGCTACACCTTC.

The V call is TRBV3-1, the J call TRBJ2-1, with D unclear. This CDR3 region has 12 residues. The V end lost 2 bases, the J end lost 8 bases, and 7 bases lay between the germline ends. Germline assignment: CDR1 LGHDT and CDR2 YNNKEL (reference sequence). In DNA, the CDR3 is TGTGCCAGCAGCCAATTTTGGGATGAGCAGTTCTTC. Protein sequence: CASSQFWDEQFF.

The chain employs TRBV20-1 and TRBJ2-7; D uncertain. This CDR3 contains 13 residues. V lost 5 bases and J lost 3, with 14 bases in between. CDR1 and CDR2 from the germline V gene are DFQATT and SNEGSKA (reference sequence). In DNA, the CDR3 is TGCAGTGCTCGGAACAGAGCCCTCTACGAGCAGTACTTC. Translation: CSARNRALYEQYF.

This chain uses TRBV2 with TRBJ1-4; tentatively, D is TRBD1 (5 bases). This CDR3 has 14 amino acids. The V and J ends lost 4 bases and 8 bases respectively, with 14 bases between them. Looked up from germline, CDR1 is SNHLY and CDR2 is FYNNEI. CDR3 loop: CASSVPRWGEKLFF. The CDR3 region has the DNA TGTGCCAGCAGTGTCCCCCGGTGGGGGGAAAAACTGTTTTTT. Combining the CDR3 with reference TRBV2 and TRBJ1-4 gives the whole variable domain EPEVTQTPSHQVTQMGQEVILRCVPISNHLYFYWYRQILGQKVEFLVSFYNNEISEKSEIFDDQFSVERPDGSNFTLKIRSTKLEDSAMYFCASSVPRWGEKLFFGSGTQLSVL.

This clonotype was recorded a few times. CDR3 amino acids: CASSPNRGHGGYTF. The CDR3 nucleotides are TGTGCCAGCAGCCCAAATCGGGGCCATGGAGGCTACACCTTC. This chain links TRBV13 with TRBJ1-2; TRBD1 might be the D (5 bases). The V end lost 5 bases, the J end lost 8 bases, and 18 bases lay between the germline ends. There are 14 residues in the CDR3. In germline, CDR1 is PRHDT, CDR2 FYEKMQ (reference sequence).